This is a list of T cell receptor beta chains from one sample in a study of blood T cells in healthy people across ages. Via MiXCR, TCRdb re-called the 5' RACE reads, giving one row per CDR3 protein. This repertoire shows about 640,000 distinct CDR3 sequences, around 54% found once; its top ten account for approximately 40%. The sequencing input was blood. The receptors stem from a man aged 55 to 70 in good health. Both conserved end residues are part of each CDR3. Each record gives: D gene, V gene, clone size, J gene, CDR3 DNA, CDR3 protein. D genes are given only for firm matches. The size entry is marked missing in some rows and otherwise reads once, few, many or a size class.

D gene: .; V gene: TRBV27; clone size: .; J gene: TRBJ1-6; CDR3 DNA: TGTGCCAGCAGTTTTGGGATTTATAATTCACCCCTCCACTTT; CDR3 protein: CASSFGIYNSPLHF
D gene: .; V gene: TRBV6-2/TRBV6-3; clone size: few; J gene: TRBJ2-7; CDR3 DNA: TGTGCCAGCAGTTTCAGTAGTACCTACGAGCAGTACTTC; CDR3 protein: CASSFSSTYEQYF
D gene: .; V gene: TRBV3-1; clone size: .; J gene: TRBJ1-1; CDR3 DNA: TGTGCCAGCAGCCTTACAGGGAACCCTGAAGCTTTCTTT; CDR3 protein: CASSLTGNPEAFF
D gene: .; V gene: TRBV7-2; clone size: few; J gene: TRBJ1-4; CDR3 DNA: TGTGCCAGCAGCCTTCCCGGGGGGTATGAAAAACTGTTTTTT; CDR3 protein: CASSLPGGYEKLFF
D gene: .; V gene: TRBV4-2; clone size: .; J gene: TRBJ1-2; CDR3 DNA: TGTGCCAGCAGCCAAGACCCCCGGGACCCCTTCTATGGCTACACCTTC; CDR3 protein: CASSQDPRDPFYGYTF
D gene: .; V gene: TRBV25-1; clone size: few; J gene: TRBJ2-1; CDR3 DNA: TGTGCCAGCAGTCCCTCCGGGTCCTACAATGAGCAGTTCTTC; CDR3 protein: CASSPSGSYNEQFF
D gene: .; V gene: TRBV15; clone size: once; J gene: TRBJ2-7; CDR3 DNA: TGTGCCACCAGCAGAGGAGGGACAGCCGGGGGGCGCTACGAGCAGTACTTC; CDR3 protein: CATSRGGTAGGRYEQYF
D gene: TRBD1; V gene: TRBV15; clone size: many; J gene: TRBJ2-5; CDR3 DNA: TGTGCCACCAGCAGGGACAGGGGCACCGAGACCCAGTACTTC; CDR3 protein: CATSRDRGTETQYF
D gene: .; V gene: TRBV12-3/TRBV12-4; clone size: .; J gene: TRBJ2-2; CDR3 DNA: TGTGCCAGCACCCCGACAGCGAACACCGGGGAGCTGTTTTTT; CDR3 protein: CASTPTANTGELFF
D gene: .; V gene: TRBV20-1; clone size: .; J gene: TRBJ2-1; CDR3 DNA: TGCAGTCACACAGGGGGGGGCACTGAGCAGTTCTTC; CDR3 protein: CSHTGGGTEQFF
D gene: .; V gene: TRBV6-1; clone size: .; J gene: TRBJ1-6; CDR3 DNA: TGTGCCGCTTCGAGGGGGACCCCGGGGGATTCACCCCTCCACTTT; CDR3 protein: CAASRGTPGDSPLHF
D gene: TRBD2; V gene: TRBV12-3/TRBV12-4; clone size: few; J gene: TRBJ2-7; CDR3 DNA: TGTGCCAGCATCCCCGGGCCACTAGCGGGGGGTTCACTGGACGAGCAGTACTTC; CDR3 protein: CASIPGPLAGGSLDEQYF
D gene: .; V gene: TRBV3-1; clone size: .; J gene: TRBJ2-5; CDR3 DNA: TGTGCCAGCAGCCAAGATCGACCCGGTTCAAAGACCCAGTACTTC; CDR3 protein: CASSQDRPGSKTQYF
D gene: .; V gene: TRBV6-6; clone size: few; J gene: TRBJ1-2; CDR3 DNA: TGTGCCAGCACCCAATCTTACGACAGATTGTATGGCTACACCTTC; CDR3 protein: CASTQSYDRLYGYTF
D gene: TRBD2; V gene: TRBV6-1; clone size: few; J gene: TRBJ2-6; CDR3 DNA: TGTGCCAGCATTCGACTAGCGGGGGATGGAGTTGGGGCCAACGTCCTGACTTTC; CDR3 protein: CASIRLAGDGVGANVLTF
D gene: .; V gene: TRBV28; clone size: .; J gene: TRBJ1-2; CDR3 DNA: TGTGCCAGCGGGTGGGGAGGCTATGGCTACACCTTC; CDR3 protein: CASGWGGYGYTF
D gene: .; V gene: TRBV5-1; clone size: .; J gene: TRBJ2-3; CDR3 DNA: TGCGCCAGCAGCTGGACATTTAGCACAGATACGCAGTATTTT; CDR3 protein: CASSWTFSTDTQYF
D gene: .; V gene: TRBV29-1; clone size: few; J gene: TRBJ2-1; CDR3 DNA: TGCAGCGTTGAAGAACAGATGTCCTACAATGAGCAGTTCTTC; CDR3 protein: CSVEEQMSYNEQFF
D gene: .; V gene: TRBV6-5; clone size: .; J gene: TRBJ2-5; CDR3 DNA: TGTGCCAGCAGTTACCCTGGGGCAGGGGAAGAGACCCAGTACTTC; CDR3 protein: CASSYPGAGEETQYF
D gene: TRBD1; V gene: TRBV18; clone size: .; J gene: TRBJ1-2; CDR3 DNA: TGTGCCAGCTCGTCGGACAGGACCAACTATGGCTACACCTTC; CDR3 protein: CASSSDRTNYGYTF
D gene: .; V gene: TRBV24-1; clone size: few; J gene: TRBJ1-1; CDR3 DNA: TGTGCCACCAGTGAGGGCAGAAACACTGAAGCTTTCTTT; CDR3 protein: CATSEGRNTEAFF
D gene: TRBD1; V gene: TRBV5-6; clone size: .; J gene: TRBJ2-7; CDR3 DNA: TGTGCCAGCAGCTTGGCCCTACAGGGGCGGCCGTACGAGCAGTACTTC; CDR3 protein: CASSLALQGRPYEQYF